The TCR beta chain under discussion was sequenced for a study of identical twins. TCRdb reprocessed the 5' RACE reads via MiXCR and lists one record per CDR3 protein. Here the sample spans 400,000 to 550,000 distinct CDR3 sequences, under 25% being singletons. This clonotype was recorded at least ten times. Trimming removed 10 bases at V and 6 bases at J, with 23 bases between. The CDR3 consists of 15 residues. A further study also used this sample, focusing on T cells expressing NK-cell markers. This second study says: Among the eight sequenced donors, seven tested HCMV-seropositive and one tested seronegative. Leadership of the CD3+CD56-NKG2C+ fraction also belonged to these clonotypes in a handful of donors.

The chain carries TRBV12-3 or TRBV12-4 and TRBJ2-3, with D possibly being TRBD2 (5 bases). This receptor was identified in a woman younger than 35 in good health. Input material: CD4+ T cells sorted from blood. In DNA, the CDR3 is TGTGCCATCGCCCGAGGGCGGCGTCGGTGGGATACGCAGTATTTT. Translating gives CAIARGRRRWDTQYF.